The entry that follows covers one T cell receptor beta chain sequence. These data belong to a study of blood T cell repertoires in COVID-19. Study-wide background: There were acute and convalescent COVID-19 samples, and they came from the United States, Italy and Spain.

Ages ranged from about 18 to 89 years, with residence in 24 US areas. Grouping used clinical history reported by participants in a survey and questionnaire. In the authors' methods: Reference gene primer amplification gave nucleated cell count estimates. TCRdb's copy holds only in-frame clones and misses some; the assay was immunoSEQ multiplex PCR. Clonal size and the V and J genes are those of that table, whereas D and trimming came from the DNA. The sample lists 200,000 to 250,000 clones; about 85% were seen once. The CDR3 totals 15 residues. The J segment lost 1 base and the V segment lost 4 bases, leaving 3 bases of the junction unmatched. Germline V gene sequence: CDR1 SGHRS, CDR2 YFSETQ.

The chain is built from TRBV5-1 and TRBJ1-4; TRBD1 matches 8 bases. The origin of this receptor is a woman aged 25 to 39 who had recovered from COVID-19. The sample comprised PBMCs or T cells enriched from blood (not recorded which). CDR3 protein: CASSPQGETNEKLFF. DNA of the CDR3: TGCGCCAGCAGCCCACAGGGGGAAACTAATGAAAAACTGTTTTTT.